This record covers a single TCR beta chain. The CDR3 runs to 14 residues. V dropped 2 bases and J dropped 8 bases, with 13 bases sitting between them. Germline CDR1 reads MNHEY; CDR2 reads SMNVEV (reference sequence). Some clones are missing from TCRdb's copy, which holds only in-frame ones; the method was immunoSEQ multiplex PCR. The sample has 250,000 or so clones; over 80% are singletons. Individuals aged about 18 to 100 years were recruited from approximately 22 US areas. This specimen comes from a study of blood T cell repertoires in COVID-19. Overall study context: Italy, Spain and the United States were the sources of the convalescent and acute COVID-19 samples.

The sample consisted of PBMCs or T cells enriched from blood (not recorded which). This chain uses TRBV27 with TRBJ2-1; perhaps TRBD2 as D (5 bases). The sequence was collected from a woman between 35 and 50 years old who had been exposed to COVID-19. The CDR3 spells CASSLNSGFDEQFF. The CDR3 DNA reads as TGTGCCAGCAGTTTAAATTCGGGGTTTGATGAGCAGTTCTTC.